This TCR beta chain emerged from a study of human T cells and chemical hapten exposure. Study-wide results and caveats: PT1 expanded TCR counts correlated positively with patch test score. Relative to control repertoires, expanded TCRs gave rise to significantly more large CDR3 similarity clusters.

This clonotype was counted ten times or more. Its antigen is not known. For the library, individual cDNA molecules each received unique molecular identifiers. Original handling: Samples had a median of around 88,000 TCRs, ranging roughly 23,224 to 700,000. TCRdb recomputed calls from the RACE reads with MiXCR, one row per CDR3 protein. For this entry, the V and J calls and clone size follow TCRdb and not the study's own pipeline. The sample lists about 39,000 distinct CDR3 sequences; about 13% were seen once. Time point described: patch test 3, about 24 weeks after DPC sensitization. Treatment noted: therapeutic diphenylcyclopropenone sensitization with weekly scalp DPC. Before extraction, the whole blood was not fractionated, and total RNA was taken from it. Germline values: CDR1 SGHVS, CDR2 FNYEAQ. CDR3 length: 14 residues. V shed 2 bases, J shed 4 bases, and the junction held 2 bases outside the gene matches.

The clonotype comes from a woman aged 40 to 55 with alopecia areata. Some clones in this sample may be carry-over from other donors' samples. This material consisted of whole blood, taken in connection with sensitization to the hapten diphenylcyclopropenone (DPC). The V gene is TRBV7-6, the J gene TRBJ1-2; 9 positions match TRBD1. The CDR3 spells CASSLSQGAYGYTF. Here the CDR3 DNA reads TGTGCCAGCAGCTTATCACAGGGGGCCTATGGCTACACCTTC.